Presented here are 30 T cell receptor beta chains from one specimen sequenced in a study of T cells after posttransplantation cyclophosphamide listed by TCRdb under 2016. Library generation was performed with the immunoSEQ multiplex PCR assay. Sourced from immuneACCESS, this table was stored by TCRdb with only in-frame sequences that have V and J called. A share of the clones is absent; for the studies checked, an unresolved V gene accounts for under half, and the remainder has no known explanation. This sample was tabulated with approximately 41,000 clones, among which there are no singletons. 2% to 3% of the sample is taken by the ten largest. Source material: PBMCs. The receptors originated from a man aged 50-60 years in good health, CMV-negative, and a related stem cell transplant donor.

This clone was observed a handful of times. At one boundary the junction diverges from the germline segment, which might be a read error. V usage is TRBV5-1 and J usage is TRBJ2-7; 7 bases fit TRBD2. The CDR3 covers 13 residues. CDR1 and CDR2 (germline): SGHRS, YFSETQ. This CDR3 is CATSGLGVDEQYF. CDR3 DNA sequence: TGCGCCACCAGCGGACTAGGCGTCGACGAGCAGTACTTC.

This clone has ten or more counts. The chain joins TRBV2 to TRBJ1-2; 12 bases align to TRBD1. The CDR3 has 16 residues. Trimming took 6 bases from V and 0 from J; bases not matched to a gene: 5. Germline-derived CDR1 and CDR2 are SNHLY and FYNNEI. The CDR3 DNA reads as TGTGCCAGCAGCCGGGACAGGGGGCTATCTAACTATGGCTACACCTTC. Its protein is CASSRDRGLSNYGYTF.

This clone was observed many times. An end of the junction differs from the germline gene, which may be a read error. The CDR3 DNA is TGTGCCAGCAGTTTGGACAGGGCCCTCACCTACGAGCAGTACTTC. This encodes CASSLDRALTYEQYF. The rearrangement links TRBV5-6 to TRBJ2-7, with 8 bases matching TRBD1. Per the germline V gene, CDR1 is SGHDT and CDR2 is YYEEEE. The CDR3 runs to 15 residues. Filled out from reference TRBV5-6 and TRBJ2-7, the complete variable domain reads DAGVTQSPTHLIKTRGQQVTLRCSPKSGHDTVSWYQQALGQGPQFIFQYYEEEERQRGNFPDRFSGHQFPNYSSELNVNALLLGDSALYLCASSLDRALTYEQYFGPGTRLTVT.

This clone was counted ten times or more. The CDR3 coding sequence is TGTGCCAGTACGGACAGGGGGACTAGCACAGATACGCAGTATTTT. This codes for CASTDRGTSTDTQYF. The chain has TRBV19 and TRBJ2-3; 10 bases agree with TRBD1. The trim removed 7 bases at V and 0 bases at J, leaving 4 bases unmatched. The germline V gene encodes CDR1 LNHDA and CDR2 SQIVND (reference sequence). CDR3 length: 15 amino acids.

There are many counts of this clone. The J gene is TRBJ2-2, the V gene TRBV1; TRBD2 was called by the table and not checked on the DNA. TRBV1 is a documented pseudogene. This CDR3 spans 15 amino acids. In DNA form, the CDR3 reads TGCACCAGCAGCCAGAGTTCACCGAACACCGGGGAGCTGTTTTTT. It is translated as CTSSQSSPNTGELFF.

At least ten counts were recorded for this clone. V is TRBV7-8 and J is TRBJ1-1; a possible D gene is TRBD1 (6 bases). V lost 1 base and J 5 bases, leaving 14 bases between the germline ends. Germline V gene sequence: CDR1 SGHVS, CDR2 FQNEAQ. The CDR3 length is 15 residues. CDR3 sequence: CASSLELGGLTEAFF. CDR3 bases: TGTGCCAGCAGCTTAGAGCTGGGGGGGCTAACTGAAGCTTTCTTT.

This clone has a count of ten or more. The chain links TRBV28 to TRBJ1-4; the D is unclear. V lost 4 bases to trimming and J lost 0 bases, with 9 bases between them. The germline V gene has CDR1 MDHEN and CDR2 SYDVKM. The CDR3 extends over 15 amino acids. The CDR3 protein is CASSSADATNEKLFF. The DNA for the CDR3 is TGTGCCAGCAGTTCAGCGGACGCAACTAATGAAAAACTGTTTTTT.

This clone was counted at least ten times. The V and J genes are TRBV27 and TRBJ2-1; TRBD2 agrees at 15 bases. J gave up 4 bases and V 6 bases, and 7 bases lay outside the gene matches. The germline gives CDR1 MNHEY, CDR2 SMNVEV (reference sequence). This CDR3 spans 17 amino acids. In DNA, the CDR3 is TGTGCCAGCAGCCCGGGACTAGCGGGAGGCCATTACAATGAGCAGTTCTTC. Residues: CASSPGLAGGHYNEQFF.

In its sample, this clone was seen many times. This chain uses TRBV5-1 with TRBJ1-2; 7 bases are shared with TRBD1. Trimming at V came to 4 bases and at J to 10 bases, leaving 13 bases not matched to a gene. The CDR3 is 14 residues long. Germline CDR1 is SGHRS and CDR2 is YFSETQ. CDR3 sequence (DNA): TGCGCCAGCAGCGTTGGCGGGCAGGGGGTGTCCTACACCTTC. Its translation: CASSVGGQGVSYTF.

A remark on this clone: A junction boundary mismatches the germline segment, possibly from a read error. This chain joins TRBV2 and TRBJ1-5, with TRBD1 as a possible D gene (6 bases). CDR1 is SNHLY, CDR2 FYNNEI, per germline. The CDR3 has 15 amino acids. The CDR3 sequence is CASREGAGGNQPQHF. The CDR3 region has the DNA TGTGCCAGCAGGGAAGGGGCAGGGGGCAATCAGCCCCAGCATTTT. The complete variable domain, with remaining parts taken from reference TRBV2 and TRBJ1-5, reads EPEVTQTPSHQVTQMGQEVILRCVPISNHLYFYWYRQILGQKVEFLVSFYNNEISEKSEIFDDQFSVERPDGSNFTLKIRSTKLEDSAMYFCASREGAGGNQPQHFGDGTRLSIL.

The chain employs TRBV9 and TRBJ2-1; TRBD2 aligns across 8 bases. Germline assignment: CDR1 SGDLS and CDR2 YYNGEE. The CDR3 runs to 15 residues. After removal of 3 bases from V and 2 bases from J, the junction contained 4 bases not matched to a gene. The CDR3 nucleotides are TGTGCCAGCAGCGCCGGGGGGGGGCCCTACAATGAGCAGTTCTTC. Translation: CASSAGGGPYNEQFF.

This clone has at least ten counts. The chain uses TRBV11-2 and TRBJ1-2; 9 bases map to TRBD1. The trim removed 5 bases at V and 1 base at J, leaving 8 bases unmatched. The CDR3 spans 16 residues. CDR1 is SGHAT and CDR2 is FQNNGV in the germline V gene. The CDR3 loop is CASSPLRTGVNYGYTF. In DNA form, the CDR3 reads TGTGCCAGCAGCCCCTTGAGGACAGGGGTTAACTATGGCTACACCTTC.

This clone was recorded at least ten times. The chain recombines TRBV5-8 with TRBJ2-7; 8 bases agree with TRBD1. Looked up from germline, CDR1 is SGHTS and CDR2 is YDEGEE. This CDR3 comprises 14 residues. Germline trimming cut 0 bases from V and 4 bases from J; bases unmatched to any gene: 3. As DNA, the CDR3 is TGTGCCAGCAGCTTGGGACAGGGGAGGTACGAGCAGTACTTC. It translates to CASSLGQGRYEQYF.

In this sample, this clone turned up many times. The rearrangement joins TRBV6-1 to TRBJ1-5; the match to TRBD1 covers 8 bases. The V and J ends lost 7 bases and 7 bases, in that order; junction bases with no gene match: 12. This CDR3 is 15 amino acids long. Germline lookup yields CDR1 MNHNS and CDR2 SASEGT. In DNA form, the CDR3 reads TGTGCCAGCACCCCAACAGGGGGGAGCGAACAGCCCCAGCATTTT. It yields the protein CASTPTGGSEQPQHF.

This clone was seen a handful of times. The CDR3 DNA is TGCAGCGCACAGGGGGGGTCAGAGACCCAGTACTTC. This sequence encodes CSAQGGSETQYF. The chain recombines TRBV29-1 with TRBJ2-5; tentative D call: TRBD1 (8 bases). V was cut by 7 bases and J by 4 bases, with 13 bases left in between. Germline loops: CDR1 SQVTM, CDR2 ANQGSEA. The CDR3 spans 12 residues.

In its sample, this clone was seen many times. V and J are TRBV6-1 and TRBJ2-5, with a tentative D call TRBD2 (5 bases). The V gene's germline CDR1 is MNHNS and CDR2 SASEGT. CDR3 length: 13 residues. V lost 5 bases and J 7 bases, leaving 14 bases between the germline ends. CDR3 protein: CASSLSGLGTQYF. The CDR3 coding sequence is TGTGCCAGCAGTTTGTCGGGGTTGGGGACCCAGTACTTC.

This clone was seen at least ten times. CDR3 in amino acids: CASRQDSLNSPLHF. CDR3 bases: TGCGCCAGCAGACAGGACAGCCTTAATTCACCCCTCCACTTT. This chain joins TRBV5-1 and TRBJ1-6; TRBD1 might be the D (6 bases). The germline gives CDR1 SGHRS, CDR2 YFSETQ. This CDR3 spans 14 amino acids. Trimming cost V 5 bases and J 6 bases, with 12 bases left between them.

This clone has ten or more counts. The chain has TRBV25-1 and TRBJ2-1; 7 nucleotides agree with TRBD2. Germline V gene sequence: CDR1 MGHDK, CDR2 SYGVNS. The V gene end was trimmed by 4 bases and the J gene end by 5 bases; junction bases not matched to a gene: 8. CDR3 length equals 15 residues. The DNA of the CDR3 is TGTGCCAGCAGTGTGTCGGGAGGAGGGCACAATGAGCAGTTCTTC. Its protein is CASSVSGGGHNEQFF.

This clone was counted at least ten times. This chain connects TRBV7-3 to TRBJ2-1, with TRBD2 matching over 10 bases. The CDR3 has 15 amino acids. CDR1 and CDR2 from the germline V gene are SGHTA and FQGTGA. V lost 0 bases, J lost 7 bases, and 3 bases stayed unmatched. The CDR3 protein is CASSLTAGGVNEQFF. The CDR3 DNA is TGTGCCAGCAGCTTAACAGCGGGGGGGGTAAATGAGCAGTTCTTC.

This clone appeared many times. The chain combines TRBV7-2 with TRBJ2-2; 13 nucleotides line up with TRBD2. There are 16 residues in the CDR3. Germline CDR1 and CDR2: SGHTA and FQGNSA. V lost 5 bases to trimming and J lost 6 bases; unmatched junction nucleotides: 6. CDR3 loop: CASSLSTSGGAGELFF. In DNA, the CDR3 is TGTGCCAGCAGCCTAAGCACTAGCGGGGGGGCCGGGGAGCTGTTTTTT.

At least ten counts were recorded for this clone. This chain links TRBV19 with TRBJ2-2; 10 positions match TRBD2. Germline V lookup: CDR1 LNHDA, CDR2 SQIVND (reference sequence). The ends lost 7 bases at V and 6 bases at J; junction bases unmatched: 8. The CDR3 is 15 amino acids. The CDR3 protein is CASTASGSMSGELFF. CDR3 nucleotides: TGTGCCAGTACCGCTAGCGGGAGTATGTCCGGGGAGCTGTTTTTT.

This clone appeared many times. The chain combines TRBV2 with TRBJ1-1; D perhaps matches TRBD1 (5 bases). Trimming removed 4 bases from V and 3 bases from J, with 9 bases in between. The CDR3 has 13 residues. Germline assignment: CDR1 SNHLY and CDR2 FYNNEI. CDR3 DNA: TGTGCCAGCAGTGTTAGGGGATACACTGAAGCTTTCTTT. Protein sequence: CASSVRGYTEAFF.

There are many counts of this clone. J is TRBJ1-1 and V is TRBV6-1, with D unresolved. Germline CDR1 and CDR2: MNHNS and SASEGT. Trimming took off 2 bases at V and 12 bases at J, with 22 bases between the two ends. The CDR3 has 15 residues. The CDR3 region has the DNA TGTGCCAGCAGTGAATGGGGAGGTTCTCCTTCCGAATCTTTCTTT. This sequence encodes CASSEWGGSPSESFF.

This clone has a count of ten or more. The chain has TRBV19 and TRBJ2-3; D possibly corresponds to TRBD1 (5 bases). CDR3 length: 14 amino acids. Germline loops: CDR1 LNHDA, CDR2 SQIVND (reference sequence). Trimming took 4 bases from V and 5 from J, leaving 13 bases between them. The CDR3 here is CASSTPGQGDTQYF. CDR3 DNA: TGTGCCAGTAGTACCCCAGGGCAGGGAGATACGCAGTATTTT. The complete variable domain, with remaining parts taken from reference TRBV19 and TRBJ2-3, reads DGGITQSPKYLFRKEGQNVTLSCEQNLNHDAMYWYRQDPGQGLRLIYYSQIVNDFQKGDIAEGYSVSREKKESFPLTVTSAQKNPTAFYLCASSTPGQGDTQYFGPGTRLTVL.

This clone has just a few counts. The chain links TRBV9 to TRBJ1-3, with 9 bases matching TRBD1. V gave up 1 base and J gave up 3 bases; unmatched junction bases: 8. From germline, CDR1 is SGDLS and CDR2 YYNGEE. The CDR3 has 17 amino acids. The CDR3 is CASSVSPGTGNGNTIYF. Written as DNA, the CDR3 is TGTGCCAGCAGCGTATCCCCCGGGACAGGGAATGGAAACACCATATATTTT.

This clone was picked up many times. CDR3 region: CASSFGTPGSGELFF. The CDR3 nucleotides read TGCGCCAGCAGCTTCGGGACTCCAGGGAGCGGGGAGCTGTTTTTT. This sequence joins TRBV5-1 and TRBJ2-2; D is possibly TRBD2 (6 bases). The germline V gene has CDR1 SGHRS and CDR2 YFSETQ. The length of the CDR3 is 15 residues. Trimming cost V 2 bases and J 7 bases, with 15 bases left between them.

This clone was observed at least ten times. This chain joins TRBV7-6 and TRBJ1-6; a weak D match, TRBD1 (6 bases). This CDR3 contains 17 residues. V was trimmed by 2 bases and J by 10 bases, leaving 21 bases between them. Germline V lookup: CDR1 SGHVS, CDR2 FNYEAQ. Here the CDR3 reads CASSLNTPRGLSSPLHF. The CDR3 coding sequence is TGTGCCAGCAGCTTAAACACACCCAGGGGTTTGTCCTCACCCCTCCACTTT. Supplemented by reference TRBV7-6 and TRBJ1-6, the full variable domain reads GAGVSQSPRYKVTKRGQDVALRCDPISGHVSLYWYRQALGQGPEFLTYFNYEAQQDKSGLPNDRFSAERPEGSISTLTIQRTEQRDSAMYRCASSLNTPRGLSSPLHFGNGTRLTVT.

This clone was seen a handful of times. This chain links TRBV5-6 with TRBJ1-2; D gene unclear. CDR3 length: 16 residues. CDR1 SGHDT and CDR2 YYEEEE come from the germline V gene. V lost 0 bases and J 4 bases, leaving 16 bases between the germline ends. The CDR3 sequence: CASSLVWSVGGYGYTF. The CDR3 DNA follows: TGTGCCAGCAGCTTGGTATGGTCCGTTGGCGGCTATGGCTACACCTTC.

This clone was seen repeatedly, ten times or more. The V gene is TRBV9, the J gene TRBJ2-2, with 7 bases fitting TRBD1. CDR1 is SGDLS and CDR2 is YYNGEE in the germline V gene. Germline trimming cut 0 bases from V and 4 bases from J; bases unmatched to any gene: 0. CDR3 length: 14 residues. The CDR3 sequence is CASSVDRGTGELFF. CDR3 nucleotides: TGTGCCAGCAGCGTAGACAGGGGCACCGGGGAGCTGTTTTTT.

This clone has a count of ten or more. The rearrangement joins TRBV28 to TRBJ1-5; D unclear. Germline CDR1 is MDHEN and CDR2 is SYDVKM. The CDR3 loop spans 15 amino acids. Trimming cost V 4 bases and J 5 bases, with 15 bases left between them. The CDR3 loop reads CASSSAGGSYQPQHF. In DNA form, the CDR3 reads TGTGCCAGCAGTTCCGCGGGAGGGTCCTATCAGCCCCAGCATTTT.